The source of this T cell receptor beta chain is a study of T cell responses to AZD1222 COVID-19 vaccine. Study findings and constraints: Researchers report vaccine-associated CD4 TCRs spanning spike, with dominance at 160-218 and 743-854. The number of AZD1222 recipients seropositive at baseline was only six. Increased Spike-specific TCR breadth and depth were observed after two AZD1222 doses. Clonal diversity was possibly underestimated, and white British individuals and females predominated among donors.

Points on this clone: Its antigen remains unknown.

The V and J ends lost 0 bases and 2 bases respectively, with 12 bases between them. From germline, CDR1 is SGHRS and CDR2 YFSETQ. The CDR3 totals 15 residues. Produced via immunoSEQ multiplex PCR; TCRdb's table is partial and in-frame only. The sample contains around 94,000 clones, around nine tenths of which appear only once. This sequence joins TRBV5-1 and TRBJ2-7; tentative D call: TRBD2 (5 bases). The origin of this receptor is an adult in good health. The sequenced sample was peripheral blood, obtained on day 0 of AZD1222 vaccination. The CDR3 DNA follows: TGCGCCAGCAGCTTGGGGGCGGGTAGGGCCTACGAGCAGTACTTC. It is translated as CASSLGAGRAYEQYF.